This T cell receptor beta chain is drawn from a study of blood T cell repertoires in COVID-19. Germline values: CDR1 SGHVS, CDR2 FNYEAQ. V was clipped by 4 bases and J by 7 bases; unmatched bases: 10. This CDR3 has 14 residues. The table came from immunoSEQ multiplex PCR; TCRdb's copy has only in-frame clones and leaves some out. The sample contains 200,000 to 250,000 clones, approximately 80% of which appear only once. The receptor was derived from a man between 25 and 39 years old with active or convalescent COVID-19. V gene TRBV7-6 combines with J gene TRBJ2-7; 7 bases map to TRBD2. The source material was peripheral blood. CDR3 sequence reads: CASSSEAGPGEQYF. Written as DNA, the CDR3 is TGTGCCAGCAGCTCAGAAGCGGGACCGGGGGAGCAGTACTTC.